This record looks at one T cell receptor (beta chain) sequence and its context. Its antigen is as yet unknown. This entry belongs to a study of cytomegalovirus exposure and HLA in healthy donors. Study conclusions and caveats: The study flagged 150 to 200 TCR beta chains as cytomegalovirus-associated. Testing in vitro showed a few CMV-associated chains specific for CMV antigens.

The germline V and J ends were trimmed by 1 base and 7 bases, with 10 bases remaining between them. CDR3 length: 13 residues. Germline V lookup: CDR1 SQVTM, CDR2 ANQGSEA. Only in-frame clones appear in the TCRdb table, and some are missing; sequencing was by immunoSEQ multiplex PCR. The sample includes 120,000 or so clones, 80% to 90% of them seen just once. This clonotype was obtained from a man aged 18 to 30 in good health and CMV-seropositive. Sequenced material: PBMCs. The chain is built from TRBV29-1 and TRBJ2-2; perhaps TRBD1 as D (5 bases). In DNA form, the CDR3 reads TGCAGCGTTGAAGGGGGCCACGTCGGGGAGCTGTTTTTT. Translated, it gives CSVEGGHVGELFF.